These 28 T cell receptor beta chains were all obtained from the same sample, sequenced in a study of T cell repertoires in cytomegalovirus infection (dated by TCRdb to between 2018 and 2020). The sequencing machine was an Illumina HiSeq 1500. TCRdb cleaned the public reads at Q25 with fastp, built clones with MiXCR and kept in-frame beta chains. Identical CDR3 proteins give one entry, which carries the most common genes and DNA. The sample table holds almost 550,000 distinct CDR3 sequences, of which 16% were seen once. The ten biggest clones cover 20% to 30% of the sample. Sequences were obtained from CD8+ T cells from PBMCs. The receptors stem from a human donor in good health (CMV status not recorded). Some clones in this sample may be carry-over from other donors' samples.

The V and J genes are TRBV6-4 and TRBJ2-1; D is possibly TRBD1 (6 bases). Trimming pared 5 bases from V and 6 bases from J, leaving 14 bases between. The CDR3 has 14 amino acids. CDR1 is MRHNA and CDR2 is SNTAGT in the germline V gene. The CDR3 loop reads CASSYAGAGNEQFF. Here the CDR3 DNA reads TGTGCCAGCAGTTACGCAGGGGCGGGCAATGAGCAGTTCTTC.

There are many counts of this clonotype. The junction departs from germline at one end; a sequencing error may be responsible. The chain links TRBV7-7 to TRBJ2-1; 10 nucleotides match TRBD1. This CDR3 is 13 amino acids long. The germline gives CDR1 SSHAT, CDR2 FNYEAQ (reference sequence). CDR3 residues: CASSPGQGDEQFF. As DNA, the CDR3 is TGTGCTAGCAGCCCTGGACAGGGGGATGAGCAGTTCTTC. Drawing the rest from reference TRBV7-7 and TRBJ2-1, the complete variable domain is GAGVSQSPRYKVTKRGQDVTLRCDPISSHATLYWYQQALGQGPEFLTYFNYEAQPDKSGLPSDRFSAERPEGSISTLTIQRTEQRDSAMYRCASSPGQGDEQFFGPGTRLTVL.

In nucleotides, the CDR3 is TGTGCCAGCAACCCCTGGGAGGGCGCGGACTACGAGCAGTACTTC. It specifies CASNPWEGADYEQYF. The chain recombines TRBV28 with TRBJ2-7; 7 positions match TRBD2. This CDR3 is 15 amino acids long. V lost 7 bases to trimming and J lost 3 bases; unmatched junction nucleotides: 12. Germline V gene lookup returns CDR1 MDHEN and CDR2 SYDVKM.

In this sample, this clonotype turned up many times. The V call is TRBV5-4, the J call TRBJ2-3; 11 positions match TRBD2. The CDR3 sequence is 19 residues long. V was pared by 5 bases and J by 2 bases, with 16 bases of the junction left unmatched. Germline V lookup: CDR1 SGHNT, CDR2 YYREEE (reference sequence). The CDR3 here is CASRTKGTSGGKPTDTQYF. The CDR3 coding sequence is TGTGCCAGCAGGACGAAAGGGACTAGCGGAGGGAAACCCACAGATACGCAGTATTTT.

Comments on this clonotype: A read error may account for a junction end that differs from germline. The V gene is TRBV14, the J gene TRBJ2-1; D could derive from TRBD1 or TRBD2 (5 bases each). This CDR3 region has 11 residues. CDR1 is SGHDN and CDR2 is FVKESK in the germline V gene. CDR3 in DNA: TGTGCCAGCAGCCAAGAGGGACCCACCAGTTTC. This gives the protein CASSQEGPTSF.

This clonotype was detected ten times or more. The J gene is TRBJ2-2, the V gene TRBV7-8; maybe TRBD1 (6 bases). V lost 4 bases, J lost 4 bases, and 16 bases lay in between. The germline CDR1 and CDR2 sequences are SGHVS and FQNEAQ. This CDR3 is 16 amino acids long. CDR3 region: CASSSLQGIGTGELFF. CDR3 in DNA: TGTGCCAGCAGCTCTTTACAGGGTATCGGCACCGGGGAGCTGTTTTTT.

In this sample, this clonotype turned up many times. DNA of the CDR3: TGTGCCAGCAACTTGGACAGGCCTGGCTACACCTTC. As protein: CASNLDRPGYTF. The gene calls are TRBV7-9 and TRBJ1-2; 7 nucleotides align to TRBD1. This CDR3 has 12 residues. CDR1 and CDR2 from the germline V gene are SEHNR and FQNEAQ (reference sequence). Trimming at V came to 7 bases and at J to 7 bases, leaving 6 bases not matched to a gene.

Ten or more counts support this clonotype. J is TRBJ2-3 and V is TRBV6-5; D uncertain. The CDR3 is 13 residues long. Germline V gene lookup returns CDR1 MNHEY and CDR2 SVGAGI. V dropped 3 bases and J dropped 4 bases, with 8 bases sitting between them. CDR3 in amino acids: CASSYFLSDTQYF. The DNA for the CDR3 is TGTGCCAGCAGTTATTTTCTCTCAGATACGCAGTATTTT.

The genes are TRBV18 and TRBJ2-7; TRBD1 is a possible D gene (6 bases). The CDR3 is 13 residues long. The V end lost 0 bases, the J end lost 6 bases, and 9 bases lay between the germline ends. Per the germline V gene, CDR1 is KGHSH and CDR2 is LQKENI. CDR3 nucleotides: TGTGCCAGCTCACCACCCACAGGGATCGAGCAGTACTTC. Translating it yields CASSPPTGIEQYF.

This clonotype was observed a handful of times. This chain connects TRBV28 to TRBJ2-5; no reliable D call. CDR1 and CDR2 (germline): MDHEN, SYDVKM. The CDR3 covers 16 residues. Trimming took 6 bases from V and 5 from J, leaving 22 bases between them. The CDR3 is CASSSNGPRPRETQYF. DNA of the CDR3: TGTGCCAGCAGCTCCAATGGGCCCCGCCCGAGGGAGACCCAGTACTTC.

V and J are TRBV6-1 and TRBJ2-7; 7 nucleotides match TRBD1. V trimming: 7 bases; J trimming: 0 bases; junction bases outside the gene matches: 6. This CDR3 is built from 14 residues. CDR1 and CDR2 (germline): MNHNS, SASEGT. The CDR3 here is CASTPTGLSYEQYF. The CDR3 nucleotides read TGTGCCAGCACCCCGACAGGGCTCTCCTACGAGCAGTACTTC.

This clonotype was recorded a few times. This chain joins TRBV24-1 and TRBJ2-2; D unclear. V dropped 6 bases and J dropped 5 bases, with 9 bases sitting between them. The germline CDR1 and CDR2 sequences are KGHDR and SFDVKD. The CDR3 sequence is 13 residues long. In nucleotides, the CDR3 is TGTGCCACCAGTACCCCACGGACCGGGGAGCTGTTTTTT. This codes for CATSTPRTGELFF.

The chain recombines TRBV27 with TRBJ1-5; 7 bases align to TRBD1. V was clipped by 3 bases and J by 4 bases; unmatched bases: 12. The CDR3 runs to 17 residues. The germline CDR1 and CDR2 sequences are MNHEY and SMNVEV (reference sequence). In nucleotides, the CDR3 is TGTGCCAGCAGTTTCTACCCTCAGGGGGTGAGTAATCAGCCCCAGCATTTT. It translates to CASSFYPQGVSNQPQHF.

As concerns this clonotype: Because it lacks the conserved phenylalanine or tryptophan at the end, this CDR3 is likely a read error. Because the CDR3's place on the DNA is in doubt, the DNA is left out and the CDR3 is given as listed by TCRdb. This sequence joins TRBV19 and TRBJ1-2; TRBD1, the table's D call, was not compared with the DNA. Germline lookup yields CDR1 LNHDA and CDR2 SQIVND (reference sequence). Including both end residues, the CDR3 is 15 amino acids long. The CDR3 is CASSTVGDFNYGYSL.

This clonotype was observed a single time. J is TRBJ2-7 and V is TRBV6-1, with TRBD1 matching over 9 bases. From germline, CDR1 is MNHNS and CDR2 SASEGT. V dropped 5 bases and J dropped 5; count of bases not matched to a gene: 10. CDR3 length: 15 residues. The CDR3 spells CASSPRQGGPNEQYF. Here the CDR3 DNA reads TGTGCCAGCAGTCCTAGACAGGGGGGCCCTAACGAGCAGTACTTC.

This clonotype was seen ten or more times. This chain connects TRBV11-2 to TRBJ2-1; no clear D gene. The germline V gene has CDR1 SGHAT and CDR2 FQNNGV. This CDR3 region has 15 residues. V was pared by 6 bases and J by 7 bases, with 19 bases between. Written as DNA, the CDR3 is TGTGCCAGCAGGCCCCTGGTGGGCGGCCGTAATGAGCAGTTCTTC. Translation gives CASRPLVGGRNEQFF.

The CDR3 coding sequence is TGCGCCAGCAGCCAAGTGCGCCCCGGGACTAGAAGTCTAGATACGCAGTATTTT. This translates into CASSQVRPGTRSLDTQYF. The chain links TRBV4-1 to TRBJ2-3, with 8 bases fitting TRBD2. V dropped 1 base and J dropped 5; count of bases not matched to a gene: 14. The germline V gene encodes CDR1 MGHRA and CDR2 YSYEKL. The CDR3 spans 18 residues.

This clonotype has only one observation. A much larger clone lies a single base off, so this may be a read error. The chain has TRBV11-2 and TRBJ2-1; D not certain. The CDR3 sequence is 13 residues long. Germline assignment: CDR1 SGHAT and CDR2 FQNNGV. This chain's CDR3 is CASSRPTYNKQFF. The CDR3 region has the DNA TGTGCCAGCAGCCGACCGACTTACAATAAGCAGTTCTTC. Full variable domain (remainder filled in from reference TRBV11-2 and TRBJ2-1): EAGVAQSPRYKIIEKRQSVAFWCNPISGHATLYWYQQILGQGPKLLIQFQNNGVVDDSQLPKDRFSAERLKGVDSTLKIQPAKLEDSAVYLCASSRPTYNKQFFGPGTRLTVL.

This clonotype was picked up many times. The chain combines TRBV6-5 with TRBJ2-1; possibly TRBD1 for D (6 bases). Per germline, CDR1 MNHEY and CDR2 SVGAGI. The germline V and J ends were trimmed by 0 bases and 6 bases, with 15 bases remaining between them. The CDR3 totals 16 residues. Here the CDR3 reads CASSYSSSGVGNEQFF. The CDR3 region has the DNA TGTGCCAGCAGTTACTCGAGTTCAGGGGTTGGCAATGAGCAGTTCTTC.

This clonotype was observed a handful of times. As DNA, the CDR3 is TGTGCCAGCAGCCATCCCGAGCGGGGGGCCAATGAGCAGTTCTTC. Encoded protein: CASSHPERGANEQFF. This rearrangement joins TRBV9 to TRBJ2-1; 9 nucleotides match TRBD2. CDR1 and CDR2 (germline): SGDLS, YYNGEE. The trim removed 4 bases at V and 6 bases at J, leaving 8 bases unmatched. This CDR3 contains 15 residues. Together with reference TRBV9 and TRBJ2-1, the CDR3 gives the full variable domain: DSGVTQTPKHLITATGQRVTLRCSPRSGDLSVYWYQQSLDQGLQFLIQYYNGEERAKGNILERFSAQQFPDLHSELNLSSLELGDSALYFCASSHPERGANEQFFGPGTRLTVL.

Only a few counts were recorded for this clonotype. This sequence joins TRBV10-3 and TRBJ2-3, with 8 positions matching TRBD2. The CDR3 has 14 amino acids. Germline V lookup: CDR1 ENHRY, CDR2 SYGVKD. The V segment lost 7 bases and the J segment 10 bases; nucleotides outside the gene matches: 13. This chain's CDR3 is CAITPGLVTAPQYF. DNA for the CDR3: TGTGCCATCACTCCGGGACTAGTTACGGCGCCGCAGTATTTT.

Written as DNA, the CDR3 is TGTGCCAGCAGTGGGACTAGCGGGAGGAGGCAATACTACAATGAGCAGTTCTTC. Translating it yields CASSGTSGRRQYYNEQFF. The chain has TRBV27 and TRBJ2-1; TRBD2 aligns across 15 bases. CDR1 MNHEY and CDR2 SMNVEV come from the germline V gene (reference sequence). V shed 5 bases and J 3 bases; nucleotides not matched to a gene: 8. This CDR3 has 18 amino acids.

This clonotype has ten or more counts. The rearrangement links TRBV7-7 to TRBJ1-4; TRBD1 aligns across 10 bases. Germline CDR1 SSHAT, CDR2 FNYEAQ (reference sequence). This CDR3 region has 14 residues. J was trimmed by 11 bases and V by 4 bases; bases with no gene match: 7. The CDR3: CASSSRDRGTKLFF. CDR3 coding DNA: TGTGCCAGCAGCTCTCGGGACAGGGGAACCAAACTGTTTTTT.

This clonotype was observed at least ten times. V gene TRBV4-1 combines with J gene TRBJ2-2; 7 positions agree with TRBD2. CDR3 length: 16 amino acids. CDR1 and CDR2 from the germline V gene are MGHRA and YSYEKL. V lost 3 bases and J lost 5; bases outside the gene matches: 9. The CDR3 loop is CASSQLGGGWTGELFF. CDR3 coding DNA: TGCGCCAGCAGCCAGCTGGGGGGGGGGTGGACCGGGGAGCTGTTTTTT.

This clonotype was counted a few times. The chain combines TRBV6-5 with TRBJ1-1, with a weak D call TRBD1 (6 bases). Trimming stripped 6 bases from V and 3 bases from J, with 11 bases between. The CDR3 contains 13 residues. The V gene's germline CDR1 is MNHEY and CDR2 SVGAGI. DNA of the CDR3: TGTGCCAGCAGGAGGACAGAGGACACTGAAGCTTTCTTT. Encoded protein: CASRRTEDTEAFF.

This clonotype was observed at least ten times. The gene calls are TRBV4-1 and TRBJ2-5; possibly TRBD1 for D (6 bases). The CDR3 sequence is 15 residues long. The V gene's germline CDR1 is MGHRA and CDR2 YSYEKL. Trimming took 2 bases from V and 5 from J, leaving 15 bases between them. CDR3 bases: TGCGCCAGCAGCCAAACTCCAGGGGCTCGGGAGACCCAGTACTTC. Amino acid sequence: CASSQTPGARETQYF.

Ten or more counts support this clonotype. The genes are TRBV12-5 and TRBJ1-5; D not certain. V lost 1 base to trimming and J lost 6 bases, with 16 bases between them. This CDR3 comprises 16 residues. CDR1 is LGHNT, CDR2 FRNRAP, per germline. The CDR3 is CASGLAPSGPGQPQHF. In DNA form, the CDR3 reads TGTGCTAGTGGTTTGGCCCCCTCCGGGCCGGGTCAGCCCCAGCATTTT.

The sample holds one count of this clonotype. The chain uses TRBV7-2 and TRBJ1-2; 8 nucleotides align to TRBD1. The CDR3 has 19 residues. V was clipped by 2 bases and J by 7 bases; unmatched bases: 21. CDR1 and CDR2 (germline): SGHTA, FQGNSA. The CDR3 DNA reads TGTGCCAGCAGCTTATGGGACGTCACTCCGACAGGGGTGGGTATTGGCTACACCTTC. Translation: CASSLWDVTPTGVGIGYTF.